What follows are 5 T cell receptor beta chains derived from one specimen sequenced in a study of OX40 agonist ivuxolimab in advanced cancers. Clones were read by immunoSEQ multiplex PCR, and TCRdb kept only the in-frame ones, dropping some. The sample includes about 76,000 clones, 65% to 90% of them seen just once. The source material was CD4+ or CD8+ T cells sorted from blood, sampled in a trial of the OX40 agonist ivuxolimab. Source of these receptors: an adult with an advanced solid tumor such as melanoma, head and neck, liver or kidney cancer.

The CDR3: CASGSSMGGQGPLNYGYTF. The CDR3 DNA reads as TGTGCTAGTGGTTCATCGATGGGGGGACAGGGTCCTCTCAACTATGGCTACACCTTC. The chain recombines TRBV12-5 with TRBJ1-2, with 9 bases fitting TRBD1. V lost 4 bases and J lost 2; bases outside the gene matches: 17. Germline V gives CDR1 LGHNT, CDR2 FRNRAP. This CDR3 region has 19 residues.

The chain links TRBV4-1 to TRBJ2-5; tentatively, D is TRBD1 (5 bases). Germline loops: CDR1 MGHRA, CDR2 YSYEKL. V shed 4 bases and J shed 5 bases, with 11 bases lying between them. There are 13 residues in the CDR3. CDR3 region: CASSRQGTETQYF. DNA for the CDR3: TGCGCCAGCAGCCGTCAGGGTACGGAGACCCAGTACTTC.

This clone was observed a few times. The chain has TRBV29-1 and TRBJ1-2; D might be TRBD1 (5 bases). V gave up 6 bases and J gave up 5 bases, with 16 bases separating them. Germline-derived CDR1 and CDR2 are SQVTM and ANQGSEA. CDR3 size: 13 residues. The CDR3 DNA follows: TGCAGCGTCGCAGGGAATTTACGATATGGCTACACCTTC. It translates to CSVAGNLRYGYTF.

The chain links TRBV30 to TRBJ1-2, with D unresolved. CDR3 length equals 17 residues. The ends were cut back, 0 bases at V and 0 bases at J, with 17 bases in the middle. Germline CDR1 is GTSNPN and CDR2 is SVGIG (reference sequence). The CDR3 nucleotides read TGTGCCTGGAGTGTACGGCGGAATGAGTTGTCTAACTATGGCTACACCTTC. Translating it yields CAWSVRRNELSNYGYTF.

The genes are TRBV7-9 and TRBJ1-2, with 7 nucleotides matching TRBD1. Trimming cost V 6 bases and J 11 bases; bases outside gene matches: 9. Germline V gene data show CDR1 as SEHNR and CDR2 as FQNEAQ (reference sequence). This CDR3 is built from 12 residues. Here the CDR3 reads CASRSSPGGYTF. The DNA of the CDR3 is TGTGCCAGCAGGAGTTCCCCAGGGGGGTACACCTTC.